These T cell receptor beta chains were read from a single sample in a study of blood T cell repertoires in COVID-19. Assay used: immunoSEQ multiplex PCR; TCRdb lists only in-frame clones, some missing. Seen here are approximately 300,000 clones, more than 70% observed once, and the top ten hold roughly 5.3%. The specimen was PBMCs or T cells enriched from blood (not recorded which). These receptors originate from a woman between 25 and 40 years old who had recovered from COVID-19. The conserved cysteine and the conserved F or W are not part of the CDR3 here. A D gene is named only where the DNA matches it firmly.

v_gene,d_gene,j_gene,CDR3aa
TRBV4-2,TRBD2,TRBJ2-1,ASSQDLTSGGGPYNEQF
TRBV6-5,NA,TRBJ1-5,ASESKGDRNQPQH
TRBV18,NA,TRBJ1-6,ASSPRQATNSPLH
TRBV6-2/TRBV6-3,TRBD1,TRBJ1-2,ASSYRDRAGYT
TRBV6-5,TRBD1,TRBJ1-4,ASSYTGGTNEKLF
TRBV15,TRBD2,TRBJ2-1,ATSSSGGVYNEQF
TRBV7-9,TRBD1,TRBJ1-4,ASSLSGTANEKLF
TRBV7-6,NA,TRBJ2-5,ASSSTWEETQY
TRBV7-9,TRBD1,TRBJ1-2,ASSRRGPGGYT
TRBV3-1/TRBV3-2,NA,TRBJ1-2,ASSPESSFVSGYT
TRBV7-2,TRBD1,TRBJ1-4,ASSRTGGYNEKLF
TRBV11-1,NA,TRBJ1-6,ASSLPVGGNSPLH
TRBV2,NA,TRBJ1-2,ASTTGTEGSLIGYGYT
TRBV5-1,NA,TRBJ2-7,ASSSTGGYEQY
TRBV3-1/TRBV3-2,NA,TRBJ1-2,ASSQAYGYT
TRBV7-6,TRBD1,TRBJ2-5,ASSPFGTEETQY
TRBV27,NA,TRBJ1-5,AIGGGPKGTQH
TRBV28,TRBD1,TRBJ1-5,ASSLPQGGQPQH
TRBV4-1,NA,TRBJ1-2,ASSHPGLGRKEDYGYT
TRBV7-9,NA,TRBJ1-2,ASSSSGVDGYT
TRBV6-5,NA,TRBJ1-6,ASGQRNSPLH
TRBV5-1,NA,TRBJ2-5,ASSLDRRSSLETQY
TRBV10-2,TRBD1,TRBJ2-2,ASSRITGTGWTGELF
TRBV5-1,NA,TRBJ1-2,ASRSSYGYT
TRBV6-1,NA,TRBJ1-1,ASSEVSNTEAF
TRBV7-9,NA,TRBJ2-5,ASSSGEPSSPPETQY
TRBV6-5,NA,TRBJ2-2,ASTFTQGIGELF
TRBV9,TRBD1,TRBJ2-2,ASRPGQRNTGELF
TRBV28,TRBD1,TRBJ1-3,ASSQGAAGNTIY
TRBV28,NA,TRBJ2-1,ASSDLALAWIRF
TRBV19,TRBD1,TRBJ1-6,ASRQGNSPLH
TRBV11-2,TRBD1,TRBJ1-2,ASSARDRVGGYT
TRBV19,NA,TRBJ1-1,ASRLQGLNTEAF
TRBV4-1,NA,TRBJ2-7,ASSQGGRESYEQY
TRBV5-1,TRBD2,TRBJ2-1,ASSLSGGLYNEQF
TRBV27,NA,TRBJ2-7,ASSSQGNLFYEQY
TRBV7-2,TRBD1,TRBJ2-7,ASSLGGQGAYEQY
TRBV5-1,NA,TRBJ1-3,ASSFGGSGNTIY
TRBV28,NA,TRBJ1-2,ASRGLPNYGYT
TRBV30,TRBD1,TRBJ2-6,AWGLFWTGLSGANVLT
TRBV6-5,TRBD1,TRBJ2-7,ASSPWGQGTYEQY